The present TCR beta chain was sequenced within a study of blood T cells in healthy people across ages. General observations from the study: Higher naive T cell percentage went strongly together with higher TCR beta diversity.

This clonotype was seen at least ten times. What it binds is unknown. Aged about 6 to 95, donors were systemically healthy Caucasians from Russia. CDR1 is SEHNR, CDR2 FQNEAQ, per germline (reference sequence). V was pared by 5 bases and J by 1 base, with 11 bases between. This CDR3 has 14 amino acids. The authors ran a second PCR of about 7 to 11 cycles using a sample-barcoded 5' primer and a J-beta primer mix. The study obtained at least 2.5 million CDR3-containing paired-end reads from every sample. Using its own MiXCR run on the 5' RACE reads, TCRdb lists one record per CDR3 protein. The data contain roughly 900,000 distinct CDR3 sequences, under 30% of them singletons.

What was sequenced was blood. This receptor was obtained from a woman aged 80 or older in good health. The chain links TRBV7-9 to TRBJ2-5; a weak D match, TRBD2 (5 bases). The DNA for the CDR3 is TGTGCCAGCAGCCCCCGGGGAACCCAAGAGACCCAGTACTTC. It encodes CASSPRGTQETQYF. The whole variable domain, filled in from reference TRBV7-9 and TRBJ2-5, reads DTGVSQNPRHKITKRGQNVTFRCDPISEHNRLYWYRQTLGQGPEFLTYFQNEAQLEKSRLLSDRFSAERPKGSFSTLEIQRTEQGDSAMYLCASSPRGTQETQYFGPGTRLLVL.